Presented here are 10 T cell receptor beta chains from one specimen sequenced in a study of identical twins. In TCRdb, the 5' RACE reads were re-called with MiXCR into one record per CDR3 protein. The data contain hundreds of thousands of distinct CDR3 sequences, 7.1% of them singletons. These data also formed part of another study, on yellow fever vaccine responses in identical twins.

Source material: PBMCs. These receptors were obtained from a woman in her late teens or twenties in good health.

There are many counts of this clonotype. The V call is TRBV7-8, the J call TRBJ2-1; D is perhaps TRBD1 (5 bases). The CDR3 extends over 13 amino acids. Per germline, CDR1 SGHVS and CDR2 FQNEAQ. V was shortened by 5 bases and J by 6 bases, with 11 bases between the two germline ends. The CDR3 nucleotides are TGTGCCAGCAGCCACAGGACAAGCAATGAGCAGTTCTTC. Translating it yields CASSHRTSNEQFF. The full variable domain, with the rest looked up from reference TRBV7-8 and TRBJ2-1, is GAGVSQSPRYKVAKRGQDVALRCDPISGHVSLFWYQQALGQGPEFLTYFQNEAQLDKSGLPSDRFFAERPEGSVSTLKIQRTQQEDSAVYLCASSHRTSNEQFFGPGTRLTVL.

This clonotype was observed at least ten times. The chain employs TRBV14 and TRBJ2-3; 9 bases are shared with TRBD2. The CDR3 spans 14 residues. With 0 bases clipped from V and 6 bases from J, the junction kept 1 base outside the gene matches. CDR1 and CDR2 (germline): SGHDN, FVKESK. The CDR3 DNA reads as TGTGCCAGCAGCCAAGAAACTAGCGGGGATACGCAGTATTTT. This sequence encodes CASSQETSGDTQYF.

In its sample, this clonotype was seen a few times. V gene TRBV6-1 combines with J gene TRBJ2-5; D is unclear. V was pared by 1 base and J by 5 bases, with 17 bases between. Germline CDR1 MNHNS, CDR2 SASEGT. The CDR3 is 16 residues long. CDR3 loop: CASSEGLAYLRETQYF. CDR3 in DNA: TGTGCCAGCAGTGAAGGTCTTGCCTACTTGAGGGAGACCCAGTACTTC.

This chain links TRBV12-3 or TRBV12-4 with TRBJ2-4, with 8 bases lining up with TRBD1. The J segment lost 2 bases and the V segment lost 6 bases, leaving 3 bases of the junction unmatched. This CDR3 has 14 residues. CDR3 protein: CASRPGGPKNIQYF. As DNA, the CDR3 is TGTGCCAGCAGACCAGGGGGCCCCAAAAACATTCAGTACTTC.

The sample holds a few counts of this clonotype. The V and J genes are TRBV10-1 and TRBJ2-5; TRBD1 aligns across 8 bases. CDR3 length equals 15 residues. Germline lookup yields CDR1 WNHNN and CDR2 SYGVQD (reference sequence). V lost 3 bases, J lost 1 base, and 4 bases stayed unmatched. The CDR3 here is CASSDGRGLQETQYF. The DNA of the CDR3 is TGCGCCAGCAGTGACGGCAGGGGGCTCCAAGAGACCCAGTACTTC.

The CDR3 spells CASSDGLAGGSTLNEQFF. The CDR3, as DNA: TGTGCCAGCAGCGATGGACTAGCGGGAGGAAGCACCCTCAATGAGCAGTTCTTC. The rearrangement links TRBV25-1 to TRBJ2-1, with TRBD2 identical over 14 bases. Per germline, CDR1 MGHDK and CDR2 SYGVNS. The CDR3 contains 18 residues. Trimming cost V 6 bases and J 6 bases; bases outside gene matches: 13.

The chain couples TRBV7-8 to TRBJ2-3; 11 bases line up with TRBD2. The CDR3 length is 16 residues. CDR1 is SGHVS, CDR2 FQNEAQ, per germline. Trimming took 5 bases from V and 3 from J; bases not matched to a gene: 7. For the CDR3, the DNA is TGTGCCAGCAGCGAAACTAGCGGGAGTTCGACAGATACGCAGTATTTT. As protein: CASSETSGSSTDTQYF.

J is TRBJ1-3 and V is TRBV5-1, with TRBD1 as a possible D gene (5 bases). The CDR3 is 14 amino acids. V was pared by 4 bases and J by 3 bases, with 11 bases between. Germline V CDR1 and CDR2: SGHRS, YFSETQ. CDR3 bases: TGCGCCAGCAGCCCCCAGGGAAATGGAAACACCATATATTTT. Translating it yields CASSPQGNGNTIYF.

V is TRBV6-1 and J is TRBJ1-5; 8 positions match TRBD1. The trim removed 7 bases at V and 5 bases at J, leaving 7 bases unmatched. The CDR3 extends over 14 amino acids. CDR1 is MNHNS, CDR2 SASEGT, per germline. The CDR3 nucleotides read TGTGCCAGCAAACCAGGGGGCACCGATCAGCCCCAGCATTTT. This sequence encodes CASKPGGTDQPQHF.

This clonotype was counted a few times. This chain connects TRBV12-3 or TRBV12-4 to TRBJ1-1; D gene ambiguous. The CDR3 loop spans 14 amino acids. Trimming shortened V by 0 bases and J by 4 bases, and 9 bases separated the two germline ends. The CDR3 protein is CASSLARGFTEAFF. CDR3 bases: TGTGCCAGCAGTTTAGCTCGAGGGTTCACTGAAGCTTTCTTT.